Listed here are 15 T cell receptor beta chains from one sample, sequenced in a study of PD-1 blockade in classical Hodgkin lymphoma. Generated by immunoSEQ multiplex PCR, the TCRdb table keeps only in-frame clones and is missing some. The sample lists some 41,000 clones, approximately 70% occurring once. Every patient had relapsed following autologous stem cell transplantation, and cohorts differed in brentuximab vedotin exposure. Sequenced material: peripheral blood mononuclear cells (PBMCs), taken before the second cycle of nivolumab. The origin of the receptors is a human donor with classical Hodgkin lymphoma.

The chain links TRBV30 to TRBJ2-1, with TRBD2 as a possible D gene (5 bases). This CDR3 has 13 amino acids. Germline V gives CDR1 GTSNPN, CDR2 SVGIG (reference sequence). With 0 bases removed from V and 6 bases from J, the gap between germline ends came to 9 bases. CDR3 sequence (DNA): TGTGCCTGGAGTGTACCCGGGATCAATGAGCAGTTCTTC. It encodes CAWSVPGINEQFF.

The chain employs TRBV27 and TRBJ1-2; a weak D match, TRBD1 (5 bases). V dropped 1 base and J dropped 4 bases, with 13 bases sitting between them. Per germline, CDR1 MNHEY and CDR2 SMNVEV (reference sequence). The CDR3 consists of 15 residues. The CDR3 DNA follows: TGTGCCAGCAGTTTATTTTTCCAGGGACCCTATGGCTACACCTTC. Its protein product is CASSLFFQGPYGYTF.

The chain links TRBV25-1 to TRBJ1-3, with D hard to call. Germline-derived CDR1 and CDR2 are MGHDK and SYGVNS. V gave up 3 bases and J gave up 0 bases, with 18 bases separating them. This CDR3 region has 18 residues. CDR3 protein: CASSETSGPKSSGNTIYF. DNA for the CDR3: TGTGCCAGCAGTGAGACGAGTGGCCCCAAGAGCTCTGGAAACACCATATATTTT.

The chain employs TRBV27 and TRBJ2-2; a possible D gene is TRBD1 (5 bases). Germline loops: CDR1 MNHEY, CDR2 SMNVEV (reference sequence). Trimming stripped 5 bases from V and 3 bases from J, with 16 bases between. This CDR3 is built from 16 residues. DNA for the CDR3: TGTGCCAGCAGTACCTGGACAAGCAGAGACACCGGGGAGCTGTTTTTT. The encoded protein is CASSTWTSRDTGELFF.

V usage is TRBV4-3 and J usage is TRBJ1-1; D gene uncertain. With 1 base removed from V and 1 base from J, the gap between germline ends came to 7 bases. The CDR3 totals 14 residues. In germline, CDR1 is LGHNA, CDR2 YSLEER. CDR3 loop: CASSQAYKNTEAFF. The CDR3 nucleotides are TGCGCCAGCAGCCAAGCATACAAGAACACTGAAGCTTTCTTT.

The genes are TRBV7-2 and TRBJ1-2; TRBD1 matches 11 bases. CDR3 size: 18 residues. In germline, CDR1 is SGHTA, CDR2 FQGNSA. With 5 bases clipped from V and 1 base from J, the junction kept 12 bases outside the gene matches. The CDR3, as DNA: TGTGCCAGCAGCCTACCCCGGGACAGGGGGTTAGGTAACTATGGCTACACCTTC. This sequence encodes CASSLPRDRGLGNYGYTF.

The V and J genes are TRBV7-2 and TRBJ1-4; no firm D call. Per germline, CDR1 SGHTA and CDR2 FQGNSA. CDR3 length equals 12 residues. Trimming took 3 bases from V and 8 from J, leaving 7 bases between them. CDR3 loop: CASSLDGEKLFF. CDR3 DNA sequence: TGTGCCAGCAGCTTGGACGGAGAAAAACTGTTTTTT. The complete variable domain, with remaining parts taken from reference TRBV7-2 and TRBJ1-4, reads GAGVSQSPSNKVTEKGKDVELRCDPISGHTALYWYRQSLGQGLEFLIYFQGNSAPDKSGLPSDRFSAERTGGSVSTLTIQRTQQEDSAVYLCASSLDGEKLFFGSGTQLSVL.

This clone was seen a few times. The V gene is TRBV30, the J gene TRBJ2-4; D call uncertain. The V gene's germline CDR1 is GTSNPN and CDR2 SVGIG (reference sequence). Trimming removed 3 bases at V and 4 bases at J, with 4 bases between. The CDR3 sequence is 11 residues long. CDR3 coding DNA: TGTGCCTGGAGCCTAAAAAACATTCAGTACTTC. Protein sequence: CAWSLKNIQYF.

This sequence joins TRBV5-1 and TRBJ2-7; no definite D call. The CDR3 is made up of 13 amino acids. V was shortened by 1 base and J by 0 bases, with 5 bases between the two germline ends. The germline gives CDR1 SGHRS, CDR2 YFSETQ. In DNA form, the CDR3 reads TGCGCCAGCAGCTTGTACAGCTCCTACGAGCAGTACTTC. The encoded protein is CASSLYSSYEQYF.

About this clone itself: The sample contains more than one DNA sequence encoding this CDR3. The rearrangement uses TRBV25-1 and TRBJ2-5; 11 nucleotides match TRBD2. Trimming at V came to 4 bases and at J to 5 bases, leaving 15 bases not matched to a gene. The length of the CDR3 is 18 residues. CDR1 MGHDK and CDR2 SYGVNS come from the germline V gene. This CDR3 is CASSVRAETLAGVETQYF. The CDR3 coding sequence is TGTGCCAGCAGTGTCAGGGCGGAAACACTAGCGGGGGTGGAGACCCAGTACTTC.

The chain couples TRBV27 to TRBJ1-5; D remains ambiguous. The CDR3 loop spans 14 amino acids. V was clipped by 5 bases and J by 11 bases, with 19 bases between them. Per germline, CDR1 MNHEY and CDR2 SMNVEV (reference sequence). As DNA, the CDR3 is TGTGCCAGCAGTGACACGGCGGACGGCCGGACCCAGCATTTT. Translated, it gives CASSDTADGRTQHF.

V gene TRBV5-4 combines with J gene TRBJ1-4; D is ambiguous. The CDR3 is 14 residues long. Deletions cut 0 bases from V and 0 bases from J, with 3 bases between. The germline V gene encodes CDR1 SGHNT and CDR2 YYREEE (reference sequence). CDR3 in amino acids: CASSLGATNEKLFF. In DNA form, the CDR3 reads TGTGCCAGCAGCTTGGGGGCAACTAATGAAAAACTGTTTTTT.

V usage is TRBV11-2 and J usage is TRBJ2-3; D is uncertain. V shed 0 bases and J shed 3 bases, with 1 base lying between them. CDR1 SGHAT and CDR2 FQNNGV come from the germline V gene. The CDR3 has 12 residues. CDR3 region: CASSLETDTQYF. The CDR3 coding sequence is TGTGCCAGCAGCTTAGAGACAGATACGCAGTATTTT.

Details on this clone: This same CDR3 is encoded by further DNA sequences in the sample. The chain is built from TRBV4-2 and TRBJ2-7; a possible D gene is TRBD2 (5 bases). Trimming pared 0 bases from V and 2 bases from J, leaving 8 bases between. This CDR3 is 14 amino acids long. Germline CDR1 is LGHNA and CDR2 is YNFKEQ. The CDR3 DNA is TGTGCCAGCAGCCAAGAACTAGGGACCTACGAGCAGTACTTC. This translates into CASSQELGTYEQYF.

The chain carries TRBV9 and TRBJ1-2, with a possible D match to TRBD1 (6 bases). V was pared by 4 bases and J by 2 bases, with 9 bases between. The CDR3 runs 13 residues. Germline lookup yields CDR1 SGDLS and CDR2 YYNGEE. CDR3 DNA: TGTGCCAGCAGCTTAGGGGGGAACTATGGCTACACCTTC. Protein: CASSLGGNYGYTF.